These 5 T cell receptor beta chains originate from one sample sequenced in a study of T cell repertoires in cytomegalovirus infection. TCRdb redid the calling of the reads with MiXCR, one entry per CDR3 protein. The sample has around 310,000 distinct CDR3 sequences, 25% to 35% seen once; the top ten hold 20%. For these receptors, no antigen is known. Sequenced here: cultured PBMCs, sampled from culture after CMV antigen stimulation. The receptors here all came from a human donor in good health (CMV status not recorded). Some clones in this sample may be carry-over from other donors' samples.

The chain is built from TRBV27 and TRBJ1-5; the match to TRBD1 covers 9 bases. V lost 6 bases to trimming and J lost 9 bases; unmatched junction nucleotides: 12. This CDR3 contains 15 residues. Germline V gives CDR1 MNHEY, CDR2 SMNVEV (reference sequence). The CDR3 region is CASSEGQGRRRPQHF. Written as DNA, the CDR3 is TGTGCCAGCAGCGAGGGACAGGGCCGTCGTCGGCCCCAGCATTTT.

CDR3 protein: CASSPYRGQVTEAFF. CDR3 bases: TGTGCCAGTAGTCCCTACAGGGGGCAGGTTACTGAAGCTTTCTTT. This chain uses TRBV19 with TRBJ1-1; 9 bases line up with TRBD1. This CDR3 is 15 amino acids long. J was trimmed by 5 bases and V by 5 bases; bases with no gene match: 9. Germline V lookup: CDR1 LNHDA, CDR2 SQIVND (reference sequence).

This clonotype was seen a few times. CDR3 in DNA: TGTGCCAGCAGCTTAGTCGGTTCTAAACGAGCGGGAGGGCGCGATGAGCAGTTCTTC. This encodes CASSLVGSKRAGGRDEQFF. V and J are TRBV7-8 and TRBJ2-1; 10 nucleotides align to TRBD2. Germline loops: CDR1 SGHVS, CDR2 FQNEAQ. J gave up 8 bases and V 1 base, and 17 bases lay outside the gene matches. This CDR3 is built from 19 residues.

This sequence joins TRBV28 and TRBJ2-5; tentative D call: TRBD1 (5 bases). Germline V gene data show CDR1 as MDHEN and CDR2 as SYDVKM. CDR3 length equals 15 residues. Trimming removed 5 bases from V and 5 bases from J, with 18 bases in between. The CDR3 nucleotides are TGTGCCAGCAGTCGGCGACAGCTCCGATCGGAGACCCAGTACTTC. This sequence encodes CASSRRQLRSETQYF.

The chain employs TRBV12-3 or TRBV12-4 and TRBJ2-1, with TRBD2 identical over 13 bases. This CDR3 contains 18 residues. J gave up 1 base and V 6 bases, and 9 bases lay outside the gene matches. CDR3 nucleotides: TGTGCCAGCAGACCACGTTGGACTAGCGGGAGATCCTACAATGAGCAGTTCTTC. Encoded protein: CASRPRWTSGRSYNEQFF.